The present T cell receptor beta chain was sequenced within a study of OX40 agonist ivuxolimab in advanced cancers. Produced via immunoSEQ multiplex PCR; TCRdb's table is partial and in-frame only. The sample contains tens of thousands of clones, more than 70% of which appear only once. This CDR3 contains 15 residues. The junction had 6 bases not matched to a gene; V was cut back by 3 bases and J by 4 bases. CDR1 is LGHNA and CDR2 is YSLEER in the germline V gene. This receptor was obtained from an adult with an advanced solid tumor such as melanoma, head and neck, liver or kidney cancer. The sample was CD4+ or CD8+ T cells sorted from blood, taken in a trial of the OX40 agonist ivuxolimab. The chain uses TRBV4-3 and TRBJ1-2, with 9 bases identical to TRBD1. The CDR3 nucleotides read TGCGCCAGCAGCCATGTTCCGGGACAGGGCTATGGCTACACCTTC. It translates to CASSHVPGQGYGYTF.